The present T cell receptor (beta chain) was sequenced within a study of human T cells and chemical hapten exposure. Overall study findings and caveats: Donors had alopecia, so their immune response may differ from healthy people's.

On this clonotype itself: The antigen remains unidentified.

Indicated time point: patch test 1, 2 weeks after DPC sensitization. Treatment: therapeutic diphenylcyclopropenone sensitization with weekly scalp DPC. Blood was collected ahead of every patch test applied. Each CDR3 protein gets one entry after TCRdb re-called the RACE reads with MiXCR. Of around 71,000 distinct CDR3 sequences in the sample, roughly 9.2% were seen once. Germline CDR1 reads DFQATT; CDR2 reads SNEGSKA (reference sequence). The V and J ends lost 2 bases and 6 bases respectively, with 11 bases between them. The CDR3 covers 12 residues. The sequence derives from a woman aged 35 to 49 with alopecia areata. Some clones in this sample may be carry-over from other donors' samples. The sequenced sample was whole blood, obtained in connection with sensitization to the hapten diphenylcyclopropenone (DPC). The chain couples TRBV20-1 to TRBJ2-7; D might be TRBD1 (5 bases). DNA for the CDR3: TGCAGTGCTAGAAGGGCAGGGCTCGAGCAGTACTTC. Residues: CSARRAGLEQYF.